This TCR beta chain was obtained from a study of cytomegalovirus exposure and HLA in healthy donors. This clone was seen only once. CDR1 and CDR2 from the germline V gene are LNHDA and SQIVND (reference sequence). J was trimmed by 0 bases and V by 7 bases; bases with no gene match: 11. CDR3 size: 17 residues. The PCR employed 60 Vbeta primers together with 13 Jbeta primers. Produced via immunoSEQ multiplex PCR; TCRdb's table is partial and in-frame only. The data contain some 70,000 clones, just under 70% of them singletons. The V call is TRBV19, the J call TRBJ2-4; 8 bases are shared with TRBD1. Sequenced: PBMCs. The sequence derives from a woman aged 25 to 39 in good health and CMV-seronegative. As DNA, the CDR3 is TGTGCCAGTACCGATCTCAGGGGGCCACTAGCCAAAAACATTCAGTACTTC. It codes for CASTDLRGPLAKNIQYF.